This TCR beta chain was recovered during a study of cytomegalovirus exposure and HLA in healthy donors. This CDR3 has 13 amino acids. Germline V gene sequence: CDR1 SNHLY, CDR2 FYNNEI. Deletions cut 6 bases from V and 0 bases from J, with 6 bases between. A word on this clone: No antigen is known for it.

Study-wide points: Reports showed the classifier diagnosing cytomegalovirus status with high specificity and sensitivity. Cytomegalovirus-associated status was assigned to roughly 160 TCR beta chains. Researchers left out some V segments, among them TRBV6-2 and TRBV6-3, as indistinguishable. Reportedly, HLA-A and HLA-B alleles of most subjects were accurately predicted from TCR beta.

PCR primers comprised 60 Vbeta and 13 Jbeta primers. Clones were sequenced by immunoSEQ multiplex PCR, and TCRdb holds only the in-frame ones, with some missing. The data hold some 84,000 clones, with 63% observed a single time. The sequence was obtained from a woman aged 40 to 49 in good health and CMV-seropositive. Sample: PBMCs. The chain joins TRBV2 to TRBJ1-5; no clear D gene. CDR3 DNA sequence: TGTGCCAGCAGAGCGGATAGCAATCAGCCCCAGCATTTT. It specifies CASRADSNQPQHF.